This T cell receptor (beta chain) was obtained from a study of blood T cell repertoires in COVID-19. At the level of the study: Samples taken during acute and convalescent COVID-19 were collected in the United States, Italy and Spain. Sample material is recorded as cDNA or gDNA derived from T cells, B-cell-depleted T cells, or PBMCs.

Original data processing: Estimated nucleated cell counts came from reference gene primer amplification. Sequencing used immunoSEQ multiplex PCR; TCRdb keeps in-frame clones, though not all of them. That table furnishes V, J and clone size, whereas the DNA furnished D and trimming. Of around 300,000 clones listed, about 82% are singletons. The CDR3 totals 16 residues. Germline V gene sequence: CDR1 SGHTA, CDR2 FQGTGA. The V gene lost 2 bases and the J gene lost 0 bases, with 10 bases spanning the gap. The sample was peripheral blood. This TCR came from a woman aged 45-65 years with active or convalescent COVID-19. The chain carries TRBV7-3 and TRBJ2-2, with unresolved D. This chain's CDR3 is CASSLFAEANTGELFF. CDR3 DNA sequence: TGTGCCAGCAGCTTATTTGCCGAGGCGAACACCGGGGAGCTGTTTTTT.